What follows are 26 T cell receptor beta chains derived from one specimen sequenced in a study of blood T cell repertoires in COVID-19. The table came from immunoSEQ multiplex PCR; TCRdb's copy has only in-frame clones and leaves some out. The sample lists roughly 100,000 clones, about four fifths occurring once. Source material: peripheral blood. These receptors were collected from a human donor in a cohort sampled during active COVID-19.

The CDR3 is CASSLRQLNTEAFF. The CDR3, as DNA: TGTGCCAGCAGCTTACGACAGCTGAACACTGAAGCTTTCTTT. This chain joins TRBV7-2 and TRBJ1-1; TRBD1 might be the D (5 bases). Trimming cost V 2 bases and J 0 bases, with 7 bases left between them. Looked up from germline, CDR1 is SGHTA and CDR2 is FQGNSA. The CDR3 spans 14 residues.

The chain recombines TRBV7-2 with TRBJ1-5, with TRBD1 identical over 7 bases. This CDR3 has 15 amino acids. Germline CDR1 is SGHTA and CDR2 is FQGNSA. After removal of 1 base from V and 4 bases from J, the junction contained 4 bases not matched to a gene. The CDR3 here is CASSLGSTGNQPQHF. CDR3 in DNA: TGTGCCAGCAGCTTAGGGTCGACAGGGAATCAGCCCCAGCATTTT.

The chain combines TRBV7-2 with TRBJ2-6; TRBD1 matches at 10 bases. The CDR3 has 18 residues. The junction had 6 bases not matched to a gene; V was cut back by 4 bases and J by 0 bases. Germline CDR1 reads SGHTA; CDR2 reads FQGNSA. The CDR3 reads CASSSPGTGASGANVLTF. The CDR3 DNA sequence: TGTGCCAGCAGCTCTCCCGGGACAGGGGCCTCTGGGGCCAACGTCCTGACTTTC.

The gene calls are TRBV5-8 and TRBJ1-2; 12 nucleotides line up with TRBD1. Unmatched junction bases numbered 3, after V lost 3 bases and J lost 6 bases. Per the germline V gene, CDR1 is SGHTS and CDR2 is YDEGEE. This CDR3 contains 14 residues. CDR3 DNA: TGTGCCAGCAGCTGGGACAGGGGGCGGCATGGCTACACCTTC. As protein: CASSWDRGRHGYTF.

The chain has TRBV5-6 and TRBJ1-1; 9 bases are a match to TRBD1. J gave up 11 bases and V 4 bases, and 9 bases lay outside the gene matches. The CDR3 runs to 13 residues. Germline assignment: CDR1 SGHDT and CDR2 YYEEEE. DNA of the CDR3: TGTGCCAGCAGCCGGGACAGGGCGTTTGGGGCTTTCTTT. Its translation: CASSRDRAFGAFF.

This clone was detected only once. V is TRBV2 and J is TRBJ2-3; D remains unclear. This CDR3 is 13 amino acids long. V lost 4 bases to trimming and J lost 4 bases, with 9 bases between them. Germline values: CDR1 SNHLY, CDR2 FYNNEI. CDR3 in DNA: TGTGCCAGCAGTGGAGACAATGCAGATACGCAGTATTTT. This translates into CASSGDNADTQYF.

The CDR3 nucleotides are TGTGCCAGCTCACCACCGCCTAGCGGGGGGGGGATCCCAGATACGCAGTATTTT. Protein: CASSPPPSGGGIPDTQYF. The chain links TRBV18 to TRBJ2-3; TRBD2 matches 12 bases. The CDR3 extends over 18 amino acids. The trim removed 0 bases at V and 4 bases at J, leaving 8 bases unmatched. Germline lookup yields CDR1 KGHSH and CDR2 LQKENI.

The rearrangement uses TRBV7-3 and TRBJ2-3; 7 bases match TRBD2. V was clipped by 4 bases and J by 2 bases; unmatched bases: 6. The germline CDR1 and CDR2 sequences are SGHTA and FQGTGA. The CDR3 has 15 amino acids. The CDR3 protein is CASSSASGYTDTQYF. The CDR3 coding sequence is TGTGCCAGCAGCTCTGCTAGCGGATACACAGATACGCAGTATTTT.

The chain employs TRBV14 and TRBJ1-6, with 7 positions matching TRBD1. The germline gives CDR1 SGHDN, CDR2 FVKESK. Germline trimming cut 4 bases from V and 6 bases from J; bases unmatched to any gene: 9. The CDR3 covers 16 residues. CDR3 in DNA: TGTGCCAGCAGCCCAGCTTCAGGGGGTCGTAATTCACCCCTCCACTTT. It yields the protein CASSPASGGRNSPLHF.

V and J are TRBV4-3 and TRBJ1-2; D uncertain. The CDR3 is 13 residues long. Trimming pared 0 bases from V and 6 bases from J, leaving 8 bases between. The germline CDR1 and CDR2 sequences are LGHNA and YSLEER. CDR3 amino acids: CASSQDTRDGYTF. The CDR3, as DNA: TGCGCCAGCAGCCAAGATACGAGGGATGGCTACACCTTC.

As to this clone: One end of the junction is discordant with germline, which a read error may explain. The chain recombines TRBV11-2 with TRBJ2-7; no definite D call. Germline lookup yields CDR1 SGHAT and CDR2 FQNNGV. The CDR3 runs 13 residues. CDR3 sequence: CASSPPFSHEQYF. The CDR3 coding sequence is TGTGCCAGCAGCCCCCCCTTCTCCCACGAGCAGTACTTC.

The chain has TRBV15 and TRBJ2-7; 10 bases align to TRBD1. This CDR3 contains 15 residues. Trimming cost V 4 bases and J 5 bases; bases outside gene matches: 8. The V gene's germline CDR1 is LNHNV and CDR2 YYDKDF (reference sequence). The DNA for the CDR3 is TGTGCCACCAGCACTCGACAGGGGGCGATTCACGAGCAGTACTTC. It is translated as CATSTRQGAIHEQYF.

The chain links TRBV7-2 to TRBJ1-5, with TRBD1 matching over 7 bases. Trimming at V came to 5 bases and at J to 6 bases, leaving 4 bases not matched to a gene. The CDR3 runs to 13 residues. Germline assignment: CDR1 SGHTA and CDR2 FQGNSA. The CDR3 loop reads CASSVRQGQPQHF. CDR3 sequence (DNA): TGTGCCAGCAGCGTCAGACAGGGTCAGCCCCAGCATTTT.

The CDR3 DNA follows: TGTGCCAGCAGCTTAGGCAGGGCGGGGTGGGAGACCCAGTACTTC. It translates to CASSLGRAGWETQYF. This rearrangement joins TRBV7-2 to TRBJ2-5, with D possibly matching TRBD2 (6 bases). V was shortened by 1 base and J by 5 bases, with 14 bases between the two germline ends. CDR3 length: 15 amino acids. Germline loops: CDR1 SGHTA, CDR2 FQGNSA. Full variable domain (missing parts from reference TRBV7-2 and TRBJ2-5): GAGVSQSPSNKVTEKGKDVELRCDPISGHTALYWYRQSLGQGLEFLIYFQGNSAPDKSGLPSDRFSAERTGGSVSTLTIQRTQQEDSAVYLCASSLGRAGWETQYFGPGTRLLVL.

V gene TRBV2 combines with J gene TRBJ2-5; D possibly corresponds to TRBD2 (7 bases). Looked up from germline, CDR1 is SNHLY and CDR2 is FYNNEI. The CDR3 runs 15 residues. Trimming shortened V by 5 bases and J by 9 bases, and 22 bases separated the two germline ends. The CDR3 DNA reads as TGTGCCAGCAGTTTGGGGGGGGCCGGCGGGGTGCCCCAGTACTTC. This encodes CASSLGGAGGVPQYF.

This clone was seen only once. The CDR3 DNA sequence: TGTGCCAGCAGCCTTGGGACAGAGGCAGATACGCAGTATTTT. Amino acids: CASSLGTEADTQYF. The chain has TRBV4-2 and TRBJ2-3, with TRBD1 matching 7 bases. V lost 4 bases to trimming and J lost 4 bases; unmatched junction nucleotides: 5. This CDR3 comprises 14 residues. CDR1 and CDR2 (germline): LGHNA, YNFKEQ.

This clone was detected a few times. The V gene is TRBV4-2, the J gene TRBJ1-3; 8 bases line up with TRBD1. Germline loops: CDR1 LGHNA, CDR2 YNFKEQ. The CDR3 is 15 amino acids. The ends lost 0 bases at V and 2 bases at J; junction bases unmatched: 0. CDR3 sequence: CASSQETGAGNTIYF. The CDR3 DNA is TGTGCCAGCAGCCAAGAGACAGGGGCTGGAAACACCATATATTTT.

This clone showed up just a few times. The CDR3 sequence is CASSSPGGPQYF. For the CDR3, the DNA is TGTGCCAGCAGTTCTCCAGGGGGGCCGCAGTACTTC. The rearrangement uses TRBV6-6 and TRBJ2-7, with D perhaps matching TRBD1 (7 bases). The V and J ends lost 4 bases and 9 bases respectively, with 13 bases between them. Germline V gene data show CDR1 as MNHNY and CDR2 as SVGAGI (reference sequence). This CDR3 contains 12 residues.

The chain employs TRBV2 and TRBJ2-1; 7 bases match TRBD2. The V gene end was trimmed by 3 bases and the J gene end by 9 bases; junction bases not matched to a gene: 5. This CDR3 comprises 13 residues. Germline V gene lookup returns CDR1 SNHLY and CDR2 FYNNEI. The CDR3 region is CASSEGGYVEQFF. In nucleotides, the CDR3 is TGTGCCAGCAGTGAGGGGGGGTACGTTGAGCAGTTCTTC.

The chain is built from TRBV11-3 and TRBJ2-5, with TRBD2 matching 10 bases. Germline CDR1 reads SGHNT; CDR2 reads YENEEA. The CDR3 length is 15 residues. J gave up 5 bases and V 6 bases, and 9 bases lay outside the gene matches. DNA for the CDR3: TGTGCCAGCAGGGAGGGTAGCGGGGGGTATGAGACCCAGTACTTC. Residues: CASREGSGGYETQYF.

CDR3 in amino acids: CASSFPGGQDTQYF. The CDR3 DNA reads TGTGCCAGCAGCTTTCCAGGGGGTCAAGATACGCAGTATTTT. The gene calls are TRBV5-4 and TRBJ2-3, with 7 bases lining up with TRBD1. With 2 bases clipped from V and 5 bases from J, the junction kept 5 bases outside the gene matches. The length of the CDR3 is 14 residues. Germline lookup yields CDR1 SGHNT and CDR2 YYREEE (reference sequence). Drawing the rest from reference TRBV5-4 and TRBJ2-3, the complete variable domain is ETGVTQSPTHLIKTRGQQVTLRCSSQSGHNTVSWYQQALGQGPQFIFQYYREEENGRGNFPPRFSGLQFPNYSSELNVNALELDDSALYLCASSFPGGQDTQYFGPGTRLTVL.

This chain connects TRBV5-4 to TRBJ1-3, with 7 bases that match TRBD1. J lost 0 bases, V lost 5 bases, and 5 bases had no gene match. Germline V gene lookup returns CDR1 SGHNT and CDR2 YYREEE (reference sequence). The CDR3 extends over 15 amino acids. The CDR3 loop reads CASSSQGGSGNTIYF. In DNA form, the CDR3 reads TGTGCCAGCAGTTCCCAGGGGGGCTCTGGAAACACCATATATTTT. Together with reference TRBV5-4 and TRBJ1-3, the CDR3 gives the full variable domain: ETGVTQSPTHLIKTRGQQVTLRCSSQSGHNTVSWYQQALGQGPQFIFQYYREEENGRGNFPPRFSGLQFPNYSSELNVNALELDDSALYLCASSSQGGSGNTIYFGEGSWLTVV.

The chain is built from TRBV27 and TRBJ1-2, with D possibly TRBD1 on 5 matching bases. Germline CDR1 is MNHEY and CDR2 is SMNVEV (reference sequence). V lost 6 bases, J lost 6 bases, and 14 bases lay in between. The CDR3 consists of 13 residues. Here the CDR3 DNA reads TGTGCCAGCAGCCCCACGGGGGGGGATGGCTACACCTTC. Residues: CASSPTGGDGYTF.

The chain joins TRBV3-1 (or the pseudogene TRBV3-2) to TRBJ1-2, with 8 bases identical to TRBD1. The germline gives CDR1 LGHDT, CDR2 YNNKEL (reference sequence). After removal of 1 base from V and 6 bases from J, the junction contained 1 base not matched to a gene. The CDR3 has 13 amino acids. DNA of the CDR3: TGTGCCAGCAGCCAAGTGGACAGGGATGGCTACACCTTC. Translating it yields CASSQVDRDGYTF.

The V call is TRBV20-1, the J call TRBJ2-1; no clear D. The CDR3 is made up of 11 amino acids. The V gene lost 0 bases and the J gene lost 9 bases, with 6 bases spanning the gap. Germline V CDR1 and CDR2: DFQATT, SNEGSKA (reference sequence). CDR3 DNA sequence: TGCAGTGCTAGAGATAGTAGTGAGCAGTTCTTC. The encoded protein is CSARDSSEQFF.

This sequence joins TRBV7-3 and TRBJ1-1; TRBD1 matches at 12 bases. After removal of 5 bases from V and 4 bases from J, the junction contained 11 bases not matched to a gene. This CDR3 has 17 amino acids. Per the germline V gene, CDR1 is SGHTA and CDR2 is FQGTGA. CDR3 sequence: CASSTRGTGGLLTEAFF. The CDR3 region has the DNA TGTGCCAGCAGCACCAGGGGGACAGGGGGCCTCCTCACTGAAGCTTTCTTT.